Listed below are T cell receptor beta chains from one sample, sequenced in a study of blood T cell repertoires in COVID-19. Generated by immunoSEQ multiplex PCR, the TCRdb table keeps only in-frame clones and is missing some. The sample consists of some 100,000 clones, 88% of them appearing once. Sequenced sample: peripheral blood. The receptors here all came from a woman of 80 years or more with active COVID-19. CDR3s include the opening cysteine and the closing phenylalanine or tryptophan. A D gene is named only where the DNA matches it firmly. The size entry is marked missing in some rows and otherwise reads once, few, many or a size class.

clone size: .; D gene: TRBD1; V gene: TRBV7-9; J gene: TRBJ1-5; CDR3 protein: CASSRDRASNQPQHF; CDR3 DNA: TGTGCCAGCAGTCGGGACAGGGCCAGCAATCAGCCCCAGCATTTT
clone size: few; D gene: TRBD1; V gene: TRBV28; J gene: TRBJ1-2; CDR3 protein: CASSATYATGVYGYTF; CDR3 DNA: TGTGCCAGCAGTGCCACTTACGCGACAGGGGTCTATGGCTACACCTTC
clone size: .; D gene: TRBD2; V gene: TRBV11-2; J gene: TRBJ2-7; CDR3 protein: CASSLLAGGPYEQYF; CDR3 DNA: TGTGCCAGCAGCTTACTAGCGGGAGGCCCCTACGAGCAGTACTTC
clone size: .; D gene: .; V gene: TRBV7-2; J gene: TRBJ2-5; CDR3 protein: CASSLVAGEETQYF; CDR3 DNA: TGTGCCAGCAGCTTAGTGGCCGGGGAAGAGACCCAGTACTTC
clone size: .; D gene: TRBD2; V gene: TRBV5-1; J gene: TRBJ2-3; CDR3 protein: CASSFWTSGDLGDTQYF; CDR3 DNA: TGCGCCAGCAGCTTCTGGACTAGCGGGGATTTGGGAGATACGCAGTATTTT
clone size: .; D gene: .; V gene: TRBV18; J gene: TRBJ1-2; CDR3 protein: CASSPAEVGYTF; CDR3 DNA: TGTGCCAGCTCACCTGCAGAGGTCGGCTACACCTTC
clone size: .; D gene: .; V gene: TRBV4-2; J gene: TRBJ2-2; CDR3 protein: CASSQDGASEGTGELFF; CDR3 DNA: TGTGCCAGCAGCCAAGATGGGGCTAGCGAGGGCACCGGGGAGCTGTTTTTT
clone size: .; D gene: .; V gene: TRBV5-1; J gene: TRBJ1-2; CDR3 protein: CASSLEEGPLLNYGYTF; CDR3 DNA: TGCGCCAGCAGCTTGGAGGAGGGCCCCCTCTTAAACTATGGCTACACCTTC
clone size: .; D gene: .; V gene: TRBV5-3; J gene: TRBJ2-7; CDR3 protein: CARSSARRYEQYF; CDR3 DNA: TGTGCCAGAAGCTCTGCTAGGCGGTACGAGCAGTACTTC
clone size: .; D gene: TRBD2; V gene: TRBV28; J gene: TRBJ2-1; CDR3 protein: CASSLSAGGPFNEQFF; CDR3 DNA: TGTGCCAGCAGTTTATCAGCGGGAGGGCCGTTCAATGAGCAGTTCTTC
clone size: .; D gene: .; V gene: TRBV3-1/TRBV3-2; J gene: TRBJ2-3; CDR3 protein: CASSLRDTGTDTQYF; CDR3 DNA: TGTGCCAGCAGCCTCCGGGACACCGGCACAGATACGCAGTATTTT
clone size: .; D gene: .; V gene: TRBV29-1; J gene: TRBJ1-2; CDR3 protein: CSVRRPGNYGYTF; CDR3 DNA: TGCAGCGTCCGCCGGCCCGGGAACTATGGCTACACCTTC
clone size: .; D gene: TRBD2; V gene: TRBV4-1; J gene: TRBJ2-2; CDR3 protein: CASSREVSGGTGELFF; CDR3 DNA: TGCGCCAGCAGCCGAGAGGTATCGGGAGGCACCGGGGAGCTGTTTTTT
clone size: .; D gene: TRBD1; V gene: TRBV13; J gene: TRBJ1-6; CDR3 protein: CASSSRQGGNSPLHF; CDR3 DNA: TGTGCCAGCAGCTCGAGACAGGGAGGTAATTCACCCCTCCACTTT
clone size: .; D gene: TRBD1; V gene: TRBV19; J gene: TRBJ2-1; CDR3 protein: CASSTGTGDYNEQFF; CDR3 DNA: TGTGCCAGTAGTACCGGGACAGGGGACTACAATGAGCAGTTCTTC
clone size: .; D gene: TRBD2; V gene: TRBV9; J gene: TRBJ2-3; CDR3 protein: CASSQGLARADTQYF; CDR3 DNA: TGTGCCAGCAGTCAAGGACTAGCGAGGGCAGATACGCAGTATTTT
clone size: once; D gene: TRBD1; V gene: TRBV15; J gene: TRBJ1-3; CDR3 protein: CATSTGGTGNTIYF; CDR3 DNA: TGTGCCACCAGCACAGGGGGTACTGGAAACACCATATATTTT
clone size: .; D gene: TRBD1; V gene: TRBV9; J gene: TRBJ2-2; CDR3 protein: CATTQGWGTTGELFF; CDR3 DNA: TGTGCCACCACACAGGGGTGGGGGACCACCGGGGAGCTGTTTTTT
clone size: .; D gene: .; V gene: TRBV18; J gene: TRBJ2-1; CDR3 protein: CASSPTDSLLRPYNEQFF; CDR3 DNA: TGTGCCAGCTCACCGACAGATTCACTCCTAAGACCCTACAATGAGCAGTTCTTC
clone size: .; D gene: .; V gene: TRBV28; J gene: TRBJ2-2; CDR3 protein: CASSFSAGFNTGELFF; CDR3 DNA: TGTGCCAGCAGTTTTTCTGCGGGATTTAACACCGGGGAGCTGTTTTTT